This T cell receptor beta chain was recovered during a study of OX40 agonist ivuxolimab in advanced cancers. Per germline, CDR1 SEHNR and CDR2 FQNEAQ (reference sequence). J gave up 6 bases and V 3 bases, and 4 bases lay outside the gene matches. This CDR3 contains 14 residues. This clone appeared a single time. Antigen unknown. This table comes from immunoSEQ multiplex PCR, and its TCRdb copy is limited to in-frame clones, with some not included. Of tens of thousands of clones listed, about 88% are singletons. The study, taken as a whole, reports: Partly responding patients at 0.1-3.0 mg/kg showed some of the smallest clonal expansion.

This TCR came from an adult with an advanced solid tumor such as melanoma, head and neck, liver or kidney cancer. J is TRBJ1-4 and V is TRBV7-9, with 7 bases identical to TRBD1. This specimen was CD4+ or CD8+ T cells sorted from blood, taken in a trial of the OX40 agonist ivuxolimab. The CDR3 loop is CASSFGQGDEKLFF. CDR3 DNA: TGTGCCAGCAGCTTTGGGCAGGGGGATGAAAAACTGTTTTTT. Variable domain in full (rest from reference TRBV7-9 and TRBJ1-4): DTGVSQNPRHKITKRGQNVTFRCDPISEHNRLYWYRQTLGQGPEFLTYFQNEAQLEKSRLLSDRFSAERPKGSFSTLEIQRTEQGDSAMYLCASSFGQGDEKLFFGSGTQLSVL.